This T cell receptor (beta chain) was sequenced during a study of early T cells in non-severe SARS-CoV-2 infection. Looking at the study overall: Sequencing of bulk RNA from unsorted whole blood was done, without chain pairing. Whole-study findings and limits: Lookups in VDJdb leaned toward anti-spike CD8 responses and missed private and CD4 specificities.

TCRdb redid the calling of the 5' RACE reads with MiXCR, one entry per CDR3 protein. The table has some 44,000 distinct CDR3 sequences, approximately 6.3% seen once. The germline V gene has CDR1 SGHVS and CDR2 FNYEAQ. The length of the CDR3 is 13 residues. V was cut by 11 bases and J by 3 bases, with 17 bases left in between. This clonotype was observed many times. Its antigen is as yet unknown. The J gene is TRBJ2-7, the V gene TRBV7-6; TRBD2 might be the D (6 bases). The source of this sequence is an adult who was a healthcare worker with PCR-confirmed SARS-CoV-2 infection or an uninfected control (not recorded which). The sample was whole blood, taken at baseline. The chain's CDR3 is CACSSGTGYEQYF. The CDR3 nucleotides read TGTGCCTGCTCCTCCGGGACTGGCTACGAGCAGTACTTC.